This is a list of T cell receptor beta chains from one sample in a study of OX40 agonist ivuxolimab in advanced cancers. Sequencing was performed with immunoSEQ multiplex PCR; in TCRdb, only in-frame clones are kept and a portion is missing. The table records over 50,000 clones, roughly 90% of them present only once. The sample in question was CD4+ or CD8+ T cells sorted from blood, obtained in a trial of the OX40 agonist ivuxolimab. Every receptor here comes from an adult with an advanced solid tumor such as melanoma, head and neck, liver or kidney cancer. The CDR3 runs from the conserved cysteine through the conserved F or W. Fields, in order: V gene, clone size, D gene, J gene, CDR3 protein, CDR3 DNA. A D gene is named only where the DNA matches it firmly. Clone size is given for some rows only: seen once, a few or many times, or a class if the clone is expanded.

TRBV12-5	NA	NA	TRBJ2-7	CASGVDSYEQYF	TGTGCTAGTGGCGTGGACAGCTACGAGCAGTACTTC
TRBV19	NA	NA	TRBJ2-6	CASSNQGRSGANVLTF	TGTGCCAGTAGTAATCAGGGCCGCTCTGGGGCCAACGTCCTGACTTTC
TRBV19	NA	NA	TRBJ1-1	CASSVRAQQGGAFF	TGTGCCAGTAGTGTCCGGGCCCAGCAAGGGGGAGCTTTCTTT
TRBV14	NA	NA	TRBJ1-2	CASSLSGGAIYGYTF	TGTGCCAGCAGCTTGTCGGGGGGTGCCATCTATGGCTACACCTTC
TRBV29-1	NA	NA	TRBJ1-1	CSVAHLNTEAFF	TGCAGCGTCGCACACCTGAACACTGAAGCTTTCTTT
TRBV27	NA	TRBD1	TRBJ1-1	CASSRWTGRNTEAFF	TGTGCCAGCAGTCGATGGACAGGGCGTAACACTGAAGCTTTCTTT
TRBV12-2	NA	NA	TRBJ1-5	CASRLAQAGAMGNQPQHF	TGTGCAAGTCGCTTAGCGCAGGCTGGGGCAATGGGCAATCAGCCCCAGCATTTT
TRBV2	NA	NA	TRBJ1-2	CASVWDSSYYGYTF	TGTGCCAGCGTTTGGGACTCCTCCTACTATGGCTACACCTTC
TRBV18	NA	TRBD1	TRBJ2-7	CASSLGQENYEQYF	TGTGCCAGCTCCCTGGGACAGGAGAACTACGAGCAGTACTTC
TRBV29-1	NA	NA	TRBJ1-5	CSVGNSNQPQHF	TGCAGCGTTGGGAACAGTAATCAGCCCCAGCATTTT
TRBV4-3	NA	TRBD2	TRBJ2-1	CASSLGLAGGSDEQFF	TGCGCCAGCAGCCTCGGACTAGCGGGAGGGAGCGATGAGCAGTTCTTC
TRBV11-3	NA	NA	TRBJ2-3	CASSSRDTDTQYF	TGTGCCAGCAGCTCCAGGGACACAGATACGCAGTATTTT
TRBV6-1	once	NA	TRBJ2-1	CASSDNTREFF	TGTGCCAGCAGTGACAACACGAGGGAGTTCTTC
TRBV5-5	NA	NA	TRBJ2-7	CASSLGQWNGYEQYF	TGTGCCAGCAGCTTGGGCCAATGGAACGGGTACGAGCAGTACTTC
TRBV9	NA	NA	TRBJ1-4	CASSSTTGPGGEKLFF	TGTGCCAGCAGCTCGACCACAGGGCCGGGGGGTGAAAAACTGTTTTTT
TRBV9	NA	TRBD1	TRBJ1-2	CASSPGGGQYGYTF	TGTGCCAGCAGCCCAGGGGGGGGGCAGTATGGCTACACCTTC
TRBV19	NA	NA	TRBJ2-1	CASNPVGGNEQFF	TGTGCCAGTAATCCCGTCGGGGGCAATGAGCAGTTCTTC
TRBV6-5	NA	TRBD1	TRBJ2-3	CASSRPGQGDTQYF	TGTGCCAGCAGTAGGCCGGGACAGGGTGATACGCAGTATTTT
TRBV27	NA	NA	TRBJ2-6	CASSSTRPDSGANVLTF	TGTGCCAGCAGTTCAACTCGACCTGACTCTGGGGCCAACGTCCTGACTTTC
TRBV5-1	NA	TRBD2	TRBJ2-1	CASSGPGGGARDEQFF	TGCGCCAGCAGCGGGCCCGGCGGGGGGGCCAGGGATGAGCAGTTCTTC
TRBV6-6	NA	NA	TRBJ1-2	CASSYYGSNYGYTF	TGTGCCAGCAGTTACTATGGCAGTAACTATGGCTACACCTTC
TRBV7-2	NA	NA	TRBJ1-3	CASSSGGNTIYF	TGTGCCAGCAGCTCCGGAGGAAACACCATATATTTT
TRBV7-3	NA	NA	TRBJ2-7	CASSPYTSYEQYF	TGTGCCAGCAGCCCTTACACCTCCTACGAGCAGTACTTC
TRBV6-1	NA	TRBD1	TRBJ1-2	CASSASGTGGGYGYTF	TGTGCCAGCAGTGCCTCCGGGACAGGGGGTGGCTATGGCTACACCTTC
TRBV2	NA	TRBD1	TRBJ1-6	CATKGQVIFLGFAPLHF	TGTGCCACAAAGGGACAGGTTATTTTTCTGGGGTTTGCACCCCTCCACTTT
TRBV28	NA	NA	TRBJ1-1	CASSSTVPSAFF	TGTGCCAGCAGTTCGACCGTCCCTTCAGCTTTCTTT
TRBV18	NA	NA	TRBJ2-7	CASSPPTSIYEQYF	TGTGCCAGCTCACCACCGACCTCGATCTACGAGCAGTACTTC
TRBV10-3	NA	TRBD2	TRBJ2-2	CAISGGSGRGTGELFF	TGTGCCATCAGTGGGGGTAGCGGGAGAGGTACCGGGGAGCTGTTTTTT
TRBV10-3	NA	NA	TRBJ1-5	CAISDGRRNQPQHF	TGTGCCATCAGTGATGGTAGGAGGAATCAGCCCCAGCATTTT